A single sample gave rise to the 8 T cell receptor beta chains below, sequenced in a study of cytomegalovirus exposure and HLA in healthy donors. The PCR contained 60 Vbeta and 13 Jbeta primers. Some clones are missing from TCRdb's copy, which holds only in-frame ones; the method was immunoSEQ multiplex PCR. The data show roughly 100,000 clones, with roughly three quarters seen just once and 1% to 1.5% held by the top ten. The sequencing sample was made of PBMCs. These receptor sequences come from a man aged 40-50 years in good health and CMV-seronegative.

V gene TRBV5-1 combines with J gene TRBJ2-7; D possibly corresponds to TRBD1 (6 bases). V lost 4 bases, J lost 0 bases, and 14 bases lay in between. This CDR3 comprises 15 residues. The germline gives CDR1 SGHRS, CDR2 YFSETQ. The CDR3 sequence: CASSTGQRGSYEQYF. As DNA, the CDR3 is TGCGCCAGCAGCACGGGACAAAGGGGCTCCTACGAGCAGTACTTC.

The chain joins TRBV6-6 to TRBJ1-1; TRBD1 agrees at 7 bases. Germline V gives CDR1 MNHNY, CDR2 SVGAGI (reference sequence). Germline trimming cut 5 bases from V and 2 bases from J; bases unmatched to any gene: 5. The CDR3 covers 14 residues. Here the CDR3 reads CASSPGTVNTEAFF. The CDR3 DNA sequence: TGTGCCAGCAGTCCCGGGACAGTAAACACTGAAGCTTTCTTT.

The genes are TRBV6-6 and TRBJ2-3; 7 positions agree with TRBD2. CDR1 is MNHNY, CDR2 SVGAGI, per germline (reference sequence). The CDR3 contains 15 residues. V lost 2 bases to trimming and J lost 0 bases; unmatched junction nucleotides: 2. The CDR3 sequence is CASSYERESTDTQYF. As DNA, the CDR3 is TGTGCCAGCAGTTACGAGCGGGAAAGCACAGATACGCAGTATTTT.

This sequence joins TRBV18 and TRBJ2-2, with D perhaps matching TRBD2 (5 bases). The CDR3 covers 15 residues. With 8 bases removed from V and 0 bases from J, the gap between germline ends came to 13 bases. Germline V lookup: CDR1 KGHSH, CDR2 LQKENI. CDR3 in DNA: TGTGCCAGCCTACTCGAGGGCCCGAACACCGGGGAGCTGTTTTTT. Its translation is CASLLEGPNTGELFF.

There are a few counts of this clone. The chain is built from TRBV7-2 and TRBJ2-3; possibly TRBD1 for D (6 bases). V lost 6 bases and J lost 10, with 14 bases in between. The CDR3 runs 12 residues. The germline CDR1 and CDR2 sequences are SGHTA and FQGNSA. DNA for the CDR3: TGTGCCAGCAGACTTACAGGGAACCCGCAGTATTTT. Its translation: CASRLTGNPQYF.

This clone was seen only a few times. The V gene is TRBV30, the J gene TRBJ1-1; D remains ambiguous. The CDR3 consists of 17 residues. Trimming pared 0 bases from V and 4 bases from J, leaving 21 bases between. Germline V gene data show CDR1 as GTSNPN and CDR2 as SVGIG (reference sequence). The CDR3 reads CAWSVLEGSWYGTEAFF. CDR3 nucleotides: TGTGCCTGGAGTGTTCTAGAGGGTAGCTGGTACGGCACTGAAGCTTTCTTT.

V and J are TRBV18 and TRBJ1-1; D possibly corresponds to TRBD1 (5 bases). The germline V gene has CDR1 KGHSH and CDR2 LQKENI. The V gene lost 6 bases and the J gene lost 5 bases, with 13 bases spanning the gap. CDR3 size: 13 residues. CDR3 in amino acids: CASSPGGETEAFF. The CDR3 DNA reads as TGTGCCAGCTCCCCGGGGGGGGAAACTGAAGCTTTCTTT.

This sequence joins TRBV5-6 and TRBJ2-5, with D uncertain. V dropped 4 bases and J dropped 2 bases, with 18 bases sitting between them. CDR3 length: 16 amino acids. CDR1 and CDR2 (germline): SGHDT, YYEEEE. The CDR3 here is CASSPQFRTSQETQYF. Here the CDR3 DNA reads TGTGCCAGCAGCCCTCAGTTCAGAACATCACAAGAGACCCAGTACTTC.